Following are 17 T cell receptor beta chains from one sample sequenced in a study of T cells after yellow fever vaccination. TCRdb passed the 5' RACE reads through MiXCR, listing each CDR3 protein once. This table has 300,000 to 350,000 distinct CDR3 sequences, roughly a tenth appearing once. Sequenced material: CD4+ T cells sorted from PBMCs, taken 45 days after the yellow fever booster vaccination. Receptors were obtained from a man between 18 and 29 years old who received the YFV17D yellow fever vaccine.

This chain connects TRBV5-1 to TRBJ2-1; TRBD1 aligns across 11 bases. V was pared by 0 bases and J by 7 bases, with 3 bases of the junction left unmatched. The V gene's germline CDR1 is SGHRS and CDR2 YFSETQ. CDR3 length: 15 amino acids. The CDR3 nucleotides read TGCGCCAGCAGCTTGGGGACAGGGGGCTCGAATGAGCAGTTCTTC. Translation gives CASSLGTGGSNEQFF.

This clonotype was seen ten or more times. CDR3 sequence: CASSLGSDETQYF. For the CDR3, the DNA is TGCGCCAGCAGCTTGGGATCGGATGAGACCCAGTACTTC. The chain uses TRBV5-1 and TRBJ2-5; D is uncertain. The CDR3 loop spans 13 amino acids. Trimming stripped 0 bases from V and 5 bases from J, with 8 bases between. Germline loops: CDR1 SGHRS, CDR2 YFSETQ.

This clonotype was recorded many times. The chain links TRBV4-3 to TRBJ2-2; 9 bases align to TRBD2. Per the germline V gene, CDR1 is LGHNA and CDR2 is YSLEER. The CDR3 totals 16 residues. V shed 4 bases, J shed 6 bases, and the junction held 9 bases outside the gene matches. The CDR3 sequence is CASSRERGDTAGELFF. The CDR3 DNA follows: TGCGCCAGCAGCCGGGAGCGGGGGGACACCGCCGGGGAGCTGTTTTTT.

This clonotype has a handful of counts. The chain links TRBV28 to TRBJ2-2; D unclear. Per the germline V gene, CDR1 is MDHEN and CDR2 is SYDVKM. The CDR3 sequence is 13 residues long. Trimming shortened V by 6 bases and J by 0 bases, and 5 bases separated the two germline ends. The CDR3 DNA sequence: TGTGCCAGCAGACCTGCGAACACCGGGGAGCTGTTTTTT. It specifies CASRPANTGELFF.

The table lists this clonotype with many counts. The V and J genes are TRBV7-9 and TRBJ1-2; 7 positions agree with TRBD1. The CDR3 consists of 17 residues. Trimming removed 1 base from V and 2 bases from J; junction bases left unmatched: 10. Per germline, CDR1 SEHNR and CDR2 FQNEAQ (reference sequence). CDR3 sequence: CASSLGRLRDSNYGYTF. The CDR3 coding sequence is TGTGCCAGCAGCTTAGGGCGGCTTAGGGACAGCAACTATGGCTACACCTTC.

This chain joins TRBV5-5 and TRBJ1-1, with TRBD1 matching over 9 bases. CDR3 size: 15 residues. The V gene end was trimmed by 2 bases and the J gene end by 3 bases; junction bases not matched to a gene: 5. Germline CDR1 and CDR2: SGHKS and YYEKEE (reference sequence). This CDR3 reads CASSFPGQGHTEAFF. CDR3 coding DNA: TGTGCCAGCAGCTTTCCGGGACAGGGTCACACTGAAGCTTTCTTT.

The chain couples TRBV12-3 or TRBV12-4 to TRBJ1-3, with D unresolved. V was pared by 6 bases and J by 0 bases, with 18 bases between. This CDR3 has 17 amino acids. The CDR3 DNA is TGTGCCAGCAGCCTGACTGCTCTGGCTGGCTCTGGAAACACCATATATTTT. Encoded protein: CASSLTALAGSGNTIYF.

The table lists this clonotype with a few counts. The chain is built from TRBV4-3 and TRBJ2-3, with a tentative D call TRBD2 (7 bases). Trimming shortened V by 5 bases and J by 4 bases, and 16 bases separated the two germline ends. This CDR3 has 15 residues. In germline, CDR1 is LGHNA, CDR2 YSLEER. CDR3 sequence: CASSSLGGAADTQYF. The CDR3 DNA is TGCGCCAGCAGCTCACTTGGGGGGGCGGCAGATACGCAGTATTTT.

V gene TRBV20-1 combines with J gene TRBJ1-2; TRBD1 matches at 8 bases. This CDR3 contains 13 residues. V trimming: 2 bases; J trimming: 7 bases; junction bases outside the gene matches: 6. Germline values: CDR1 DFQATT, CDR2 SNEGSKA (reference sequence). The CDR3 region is CSARRDRGPGYTF. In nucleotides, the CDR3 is TGCAGTGCTAGAAGAGACAGGGGACCTGGCTACACCTTC.

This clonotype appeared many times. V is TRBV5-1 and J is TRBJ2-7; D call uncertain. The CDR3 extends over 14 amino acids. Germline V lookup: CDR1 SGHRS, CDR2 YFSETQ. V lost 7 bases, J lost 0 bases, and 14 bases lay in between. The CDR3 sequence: CASGDIGGSYEQYF. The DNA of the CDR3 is TGCGCCAGCGGGGATATTGGTGGCTCCTACGAGCAGTACTTC.

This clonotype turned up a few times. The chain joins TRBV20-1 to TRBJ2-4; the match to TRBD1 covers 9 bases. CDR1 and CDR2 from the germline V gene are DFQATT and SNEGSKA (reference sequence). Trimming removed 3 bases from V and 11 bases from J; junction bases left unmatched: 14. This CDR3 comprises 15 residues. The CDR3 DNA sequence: TGCAGTGCTAGTTCGGGACAGGGTAGAAGCATCGTTCAGTACTTC. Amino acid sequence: CSASSGQGRSIVQYF.

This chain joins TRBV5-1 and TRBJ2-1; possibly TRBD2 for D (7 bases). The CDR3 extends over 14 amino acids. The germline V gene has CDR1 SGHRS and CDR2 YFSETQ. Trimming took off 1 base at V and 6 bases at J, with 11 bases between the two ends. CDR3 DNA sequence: TGCGCCAGCAGCTTGAGGGGGGGGACCAATGAGCAGTTCTTC. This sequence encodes CASSLRGGTNEQFF.

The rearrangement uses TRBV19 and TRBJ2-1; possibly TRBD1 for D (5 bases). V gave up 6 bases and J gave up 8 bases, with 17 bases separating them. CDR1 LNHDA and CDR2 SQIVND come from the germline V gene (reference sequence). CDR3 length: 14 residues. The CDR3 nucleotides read TGTGCCAGTAGACAGGAGATTAGTACAGATGAGCAGTTCTTC. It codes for CASRQEISTDEQFF. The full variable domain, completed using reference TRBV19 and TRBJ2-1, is DGGITQSPKYLFRKEGQNVTLSCEQNLNHDAMYWYRQDPGQGLRLIYYSQIVNDFQKGDIAEGYSVSREKKESFPLTVTSAQKNPTAFYLCASRQEISTDEQFFGPGTRLTVL.

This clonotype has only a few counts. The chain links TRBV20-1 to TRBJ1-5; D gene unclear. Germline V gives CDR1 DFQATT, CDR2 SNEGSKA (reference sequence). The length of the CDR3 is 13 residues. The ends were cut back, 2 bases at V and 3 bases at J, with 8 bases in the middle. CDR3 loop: CSARRQANQPQHF. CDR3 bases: TGCAGTGCTAGACGGCAGGCCAATCAGCCCCAGCATTTT.

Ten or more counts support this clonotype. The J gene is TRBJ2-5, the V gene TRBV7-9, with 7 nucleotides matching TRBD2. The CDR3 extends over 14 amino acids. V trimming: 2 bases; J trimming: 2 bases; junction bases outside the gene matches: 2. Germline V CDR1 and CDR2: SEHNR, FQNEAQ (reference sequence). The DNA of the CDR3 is TGTGCCAGCAGCTTATTCGGGGGGCAAGAGACCCAGTACTTC. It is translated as CASSLFGGQETQYF.

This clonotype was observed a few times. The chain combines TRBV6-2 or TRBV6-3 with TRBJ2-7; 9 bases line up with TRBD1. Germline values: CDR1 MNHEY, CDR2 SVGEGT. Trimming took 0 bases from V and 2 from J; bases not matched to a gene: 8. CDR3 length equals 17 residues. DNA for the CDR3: TGTGCCAGCAGTTACTCGGGCGGGACAGGGATTACCTACGAGCAGTACTTC. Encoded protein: CASSYSGGTGITYEQYF.

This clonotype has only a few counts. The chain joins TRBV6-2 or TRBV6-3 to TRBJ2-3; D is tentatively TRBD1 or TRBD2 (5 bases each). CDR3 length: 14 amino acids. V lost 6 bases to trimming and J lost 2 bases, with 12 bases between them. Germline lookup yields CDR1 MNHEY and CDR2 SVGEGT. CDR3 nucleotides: TGTGCCAGCAGGGGGGTTCCCTCCACAGATACGCAGTATTTT. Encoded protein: CASRGVPSTDTQYF.